The present entry profiles one T cell receptor beta chain with its context. Its antigen remains unidentified. Per germline, CDR1 DFQATT and CDR2 SNEGSKA (reference sequence). V gave up 1 base and J gave up 5 bases; unmatched junction bases: 9. The CDR3 totals 15 residues. Quantitative barcoded 5'-RACE was used to prepare TCR beta libraries. TCRdb reprocessed the 5' RACE reads with MiXCR, giving one entry per CDR3 protein. This table has hundreds of thousands of distinct CDR3 sequences, 25% to 30% appearing once. The data belong to a study of CD8 T cells in ankylosing spondylitis. Study-level findings and limits: Several highly homologous variants made up a TCR beta motif, and this motif appeared characteristic of ankylosing spondylitis blood. The clones that were linked to disease were reported to be significantly enriched in matched synovial fluid samples from ankylosing spondylitis patients.

The sample comprised blood, either unsorted or a sorted T cell fraction (not recorded which). This clonotype was obtained from a male donor with ankylosing spondylitis. The rearrangement joins TRBV20-1 to TRBJ2-3, with 7 bases matching TRBD2. CDR3 loop: CSARVGGSSGDTQYF. CDR3 DNA sequence: TGCAGTGCTAGAGTGGGCGGGAGTAGTGGAGATACGCAGTATTTT.